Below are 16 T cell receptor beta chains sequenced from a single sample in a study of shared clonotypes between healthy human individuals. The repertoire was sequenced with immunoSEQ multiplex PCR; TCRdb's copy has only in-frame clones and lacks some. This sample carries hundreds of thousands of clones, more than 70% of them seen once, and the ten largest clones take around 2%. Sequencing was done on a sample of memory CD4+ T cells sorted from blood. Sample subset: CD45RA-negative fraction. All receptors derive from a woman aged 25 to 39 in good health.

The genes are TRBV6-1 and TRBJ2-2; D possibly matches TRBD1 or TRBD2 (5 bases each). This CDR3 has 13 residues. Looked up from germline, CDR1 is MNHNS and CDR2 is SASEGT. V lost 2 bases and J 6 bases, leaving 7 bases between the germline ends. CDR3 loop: CASSEQGPGELFF. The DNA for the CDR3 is TGTGCCAGCAGTGAACAGGGACCCGGGGAGCTGTTTTTT.

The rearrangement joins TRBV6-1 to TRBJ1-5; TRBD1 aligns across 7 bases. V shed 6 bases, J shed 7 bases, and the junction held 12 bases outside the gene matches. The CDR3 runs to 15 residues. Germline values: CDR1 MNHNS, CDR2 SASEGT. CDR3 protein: CASSTITGVEQPQHF. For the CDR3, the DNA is TGTGCCAGCAGCACTATTACAGGGGTGGAGCAGCCCCAGCATTTT.

CDR3 sequence (DNA): TGCGCCAGCAGCTTGGCTGCTAGAACGAACACTGAAGCTTTCTTT. Translation: CASSLAARTNTEAFF. The rearrangement links TRBV5-1 to TRBJ1-1; D unclear. Trimming removed 0 bases at V and 1 base at J, with 10 bases between. The CDR3 has 15 residues. Germline lookup yields CDR1 SGHRS and CDR2 YFSETQ.

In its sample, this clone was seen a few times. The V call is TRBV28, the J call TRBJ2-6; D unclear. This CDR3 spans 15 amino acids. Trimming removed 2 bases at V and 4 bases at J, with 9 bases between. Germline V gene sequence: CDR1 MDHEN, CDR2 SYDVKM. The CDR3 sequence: CASSLGRIGANVLTF. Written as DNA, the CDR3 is TGTGCCAGCAGTTTAGGAAGGATCGGGGCCAACGTCCTGACTTTC.

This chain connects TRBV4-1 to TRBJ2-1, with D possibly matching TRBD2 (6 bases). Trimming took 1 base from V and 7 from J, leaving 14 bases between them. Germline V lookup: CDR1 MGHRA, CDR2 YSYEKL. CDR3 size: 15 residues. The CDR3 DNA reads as TGCGCCAGCAGCCAAGGGCCAGCGGGCGGGAATGAGCAGTTCTTC. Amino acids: CASSQGPAGGNEQFF.

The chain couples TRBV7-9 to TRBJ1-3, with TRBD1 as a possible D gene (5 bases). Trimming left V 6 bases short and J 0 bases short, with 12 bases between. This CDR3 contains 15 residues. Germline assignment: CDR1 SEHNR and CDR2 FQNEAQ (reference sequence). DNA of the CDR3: TGTGCCAGCAGTCTACAGGAGAGCTCTGGAAACACCATATATTTT. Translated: CASSLQESSGNTIYF. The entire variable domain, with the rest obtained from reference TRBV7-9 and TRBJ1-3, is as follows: DTGVSQNPRHKITKRGQNVTFRCDPISEHNRLYWYRQTLGQGPEFLTYFQNEAQLEKSRLLSDRFSAERPKGSFSTLEIQRTEQGDSAMYLCASSLQESSGNTIYFGEGSWLTVV.

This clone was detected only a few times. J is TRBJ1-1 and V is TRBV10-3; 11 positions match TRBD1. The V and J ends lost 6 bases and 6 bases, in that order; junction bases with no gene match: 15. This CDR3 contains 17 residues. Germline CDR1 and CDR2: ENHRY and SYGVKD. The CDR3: CAIRSTGTGGDYPEAFF. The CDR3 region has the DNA TGTGCCATCAGATCTACCGGGACAGGGGGAGACTACCCTGAAGCTTTCTTT.

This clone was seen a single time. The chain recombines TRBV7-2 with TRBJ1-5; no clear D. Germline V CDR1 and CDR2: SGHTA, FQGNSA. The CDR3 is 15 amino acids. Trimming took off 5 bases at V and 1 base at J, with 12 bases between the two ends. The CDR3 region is CASSPGLGSNQPQHF. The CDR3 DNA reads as TGTGCCAGCAGCCCAGGTTTGGGGAGCAATCAGCCCCAGCATTTT. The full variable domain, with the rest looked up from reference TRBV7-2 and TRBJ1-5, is GAGVSQSPSNKVTEKGKDVELRCDPISGHTALYWYRQSLGQGLEFLIYFQGNSAPDKSGLPSDRFSAERTGGSVSTLTIQRTQQEDSAVYLCASSPGLGSNQPQHFGDGTRLSIL.

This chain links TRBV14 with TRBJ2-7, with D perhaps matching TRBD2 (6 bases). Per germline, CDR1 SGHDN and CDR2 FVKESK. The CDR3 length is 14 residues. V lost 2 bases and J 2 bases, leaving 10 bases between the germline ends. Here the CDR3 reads CASSQLRLAYEQYF. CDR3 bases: TGTGCCAGCAGCCAACTTCGACTAGCCTACGAGCAGTACTTC.

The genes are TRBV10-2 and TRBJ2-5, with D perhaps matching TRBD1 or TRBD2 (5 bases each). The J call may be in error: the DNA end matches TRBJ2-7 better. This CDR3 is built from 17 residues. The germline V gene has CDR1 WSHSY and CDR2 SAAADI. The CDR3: CASSEYLGDLTHHEQYF. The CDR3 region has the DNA TGCGCCAGCAGTGAGTACTTGGGGGACCTAACCCACCACGAGCAGTACTTC.

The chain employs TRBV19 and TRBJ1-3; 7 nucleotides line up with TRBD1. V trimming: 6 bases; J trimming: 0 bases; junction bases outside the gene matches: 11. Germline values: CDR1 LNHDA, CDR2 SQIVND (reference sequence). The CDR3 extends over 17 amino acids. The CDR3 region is CASSYGGDSLSGNTIYF. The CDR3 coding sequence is TGTGCCAGTAGCTATGGAGGGGACAGCCTCTCTGGAAACACCATATATTTT. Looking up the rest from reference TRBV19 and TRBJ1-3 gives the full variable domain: DGGITQSPKYLFRKEGQNVTLSCEQNLNHDAMYWYRQDPGQGLRLIYYSQIVNDFQKGDIAEGYSVSREKKESFPLTVTSAQKNPTAFYLCASSYGGDSLSGNTIYFGEGSWLTVV.

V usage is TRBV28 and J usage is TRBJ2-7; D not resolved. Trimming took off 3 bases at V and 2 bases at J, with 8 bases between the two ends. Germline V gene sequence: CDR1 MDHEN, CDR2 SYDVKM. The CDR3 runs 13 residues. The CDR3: CASSFPETYEQYF. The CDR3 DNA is TGTGCCAGCAGTTTCCCGGAAACCTACGAGCAGTACTTC.

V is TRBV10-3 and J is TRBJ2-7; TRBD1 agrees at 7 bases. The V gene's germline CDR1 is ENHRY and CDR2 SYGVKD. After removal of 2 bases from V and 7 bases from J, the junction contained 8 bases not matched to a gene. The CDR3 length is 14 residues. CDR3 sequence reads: CAISEPPTGREQYF. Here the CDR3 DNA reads TGTGCCATCAGTGAGCCGCCGACAGGGAGAGAGCAGTACTTC.

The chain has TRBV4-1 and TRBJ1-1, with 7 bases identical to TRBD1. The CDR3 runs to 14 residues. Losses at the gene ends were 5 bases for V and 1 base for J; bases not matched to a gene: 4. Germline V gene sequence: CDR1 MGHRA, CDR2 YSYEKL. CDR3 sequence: CASSSDRENTEAFF. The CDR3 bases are TGCGCCAGCAGCTCCGACAGGGAGAACACTGAAGCTTTCTTT.

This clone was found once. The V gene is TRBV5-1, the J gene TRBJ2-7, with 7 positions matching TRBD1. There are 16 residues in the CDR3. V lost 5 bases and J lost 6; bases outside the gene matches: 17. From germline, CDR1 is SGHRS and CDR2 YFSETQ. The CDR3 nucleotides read TGCGCCAGCAGTGCTGGGGCTGGATTCACAGGGGCCGAGCAGTACTTC. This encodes CASSAGAGFTGAEQYF.

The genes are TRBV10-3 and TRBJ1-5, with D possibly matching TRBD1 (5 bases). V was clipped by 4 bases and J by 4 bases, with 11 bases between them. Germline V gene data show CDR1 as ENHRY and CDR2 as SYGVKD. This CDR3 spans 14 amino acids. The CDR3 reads CAISGGKSNQPQHF. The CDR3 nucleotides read TGTGCCATCAGTGGGGGGAAATCAAATCAGCCCCAGCATTTT.